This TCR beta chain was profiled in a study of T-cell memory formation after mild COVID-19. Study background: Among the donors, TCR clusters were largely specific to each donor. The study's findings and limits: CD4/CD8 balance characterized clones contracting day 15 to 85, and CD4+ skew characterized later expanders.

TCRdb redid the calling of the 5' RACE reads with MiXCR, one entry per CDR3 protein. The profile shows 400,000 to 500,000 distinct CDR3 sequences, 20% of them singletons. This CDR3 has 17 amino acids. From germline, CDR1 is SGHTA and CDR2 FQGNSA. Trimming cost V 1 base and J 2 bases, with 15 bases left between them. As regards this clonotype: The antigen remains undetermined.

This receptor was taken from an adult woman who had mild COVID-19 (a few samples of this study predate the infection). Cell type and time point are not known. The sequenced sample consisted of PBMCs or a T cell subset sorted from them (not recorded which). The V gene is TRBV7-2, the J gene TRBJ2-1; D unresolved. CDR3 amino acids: CASSLGSRVLTYNEQFF. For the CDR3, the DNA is TGTGCCAGCAGCTTAGGCAGCCGAGTTCTCACCTACAATGAGCAGTTCTTC.